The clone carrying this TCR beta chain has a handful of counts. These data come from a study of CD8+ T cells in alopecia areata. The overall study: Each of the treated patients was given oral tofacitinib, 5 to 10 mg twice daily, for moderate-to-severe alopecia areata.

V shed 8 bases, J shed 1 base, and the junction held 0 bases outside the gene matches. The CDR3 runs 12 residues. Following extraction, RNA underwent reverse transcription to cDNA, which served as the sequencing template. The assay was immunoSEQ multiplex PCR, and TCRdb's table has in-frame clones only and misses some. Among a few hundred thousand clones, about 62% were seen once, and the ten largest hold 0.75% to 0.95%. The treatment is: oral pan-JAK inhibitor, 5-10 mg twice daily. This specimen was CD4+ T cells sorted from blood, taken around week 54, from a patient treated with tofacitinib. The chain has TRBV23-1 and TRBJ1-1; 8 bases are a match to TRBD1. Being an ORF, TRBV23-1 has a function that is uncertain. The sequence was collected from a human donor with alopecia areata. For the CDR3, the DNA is TGCGCCAGCGGACAGGGGAACACTGAAGCTTTCTTT. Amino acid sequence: CASGQGNTEAFF.